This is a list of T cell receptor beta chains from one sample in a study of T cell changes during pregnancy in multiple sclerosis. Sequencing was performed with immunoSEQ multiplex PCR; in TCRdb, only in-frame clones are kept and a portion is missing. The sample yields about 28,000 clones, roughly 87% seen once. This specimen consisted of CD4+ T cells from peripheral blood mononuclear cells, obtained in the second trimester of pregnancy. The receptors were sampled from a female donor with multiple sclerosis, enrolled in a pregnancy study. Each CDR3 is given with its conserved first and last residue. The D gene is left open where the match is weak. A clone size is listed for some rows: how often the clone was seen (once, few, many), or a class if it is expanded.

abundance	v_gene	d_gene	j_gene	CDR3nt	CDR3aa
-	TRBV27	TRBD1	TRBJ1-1	TGTGCCAGCAGTTCGACAGGGATGACGAAGAACACTGAAGCTTTCTTT	CASSSTGMTKNTEAFF
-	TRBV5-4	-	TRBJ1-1	TGTGCCAGCAGCGTGACAGGTATCAACACTGAAGCTTTCTTT	CASSVTGINTEAFF
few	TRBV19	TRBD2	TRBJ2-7	TGTGCCAGTAGTATAGATGGAGCGGGGACCTACGAGCAGTACTTC	CASSIDGAGTYEQYF
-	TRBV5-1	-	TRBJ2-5	TGCGCCAGCAGCTTTCCAGGGAATTACGAGACCCAGTACTTC	CASSFPGNYETQYF
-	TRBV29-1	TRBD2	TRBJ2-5	TGCAGCGTTTTAGCGGGGGGCCACCAAGAGACCCAGTACTTC	CSVLAGGHQETQYF
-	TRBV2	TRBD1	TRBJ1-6	TGTGCCAGCAGGGGGACAGGTACCTCCTATAATTCACCCCTCCACTTT	CASRGTGTSYNSPLHF
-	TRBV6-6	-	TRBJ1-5	TGTGCCAGCACCCTCTGGAGGAGCAATCAGCCCCAGCATTTT	CASTLWRSNQPQHF
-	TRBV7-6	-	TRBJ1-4	TGTGCCAGCAGCTTAGCCCGGGGGGCGAGGGAAAAACTGTTTTTT	CASSLARGAREKLFF
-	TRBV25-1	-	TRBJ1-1	TGTGCCAGCAGCTTTTTCACTGAAGCTTTCTTT	CASSFFTEAFF
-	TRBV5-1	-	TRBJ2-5	TGCGCCAGCAGCTTGGCCGGGACACCTCAAGAGACCCAGTACTTC	CASSLAGTPQETQYF
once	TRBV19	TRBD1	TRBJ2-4	TGTGCCAGTAGGTCACAGGGGGCTTCCGACATTCAGTACTTC	CASRSQGASDIQYF
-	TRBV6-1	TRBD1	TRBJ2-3	TGTGCCAGCAGAGCCTTTGACAGGGGCGCGCAGTATTTT	CASRAFDRGAQYF
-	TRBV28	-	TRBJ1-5	TGTGCCAGCAGTTTACAGGCTGGGTTTCAGCCCCAGCATTTT	CASSLQAGFQPQHF
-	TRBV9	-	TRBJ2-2	TGTGCCAGCAGCGCGGACAGCAGGAACACCGGGGAGCTGTTTTTT	CASSADSRNTGELFF
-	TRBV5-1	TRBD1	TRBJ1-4	TGCGCCAGCATCAAACCGGGACAGGATGAAAAACTGTTTTTT	CASIKPGQDEKLFF
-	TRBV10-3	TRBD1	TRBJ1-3	TGTGCCATCAGGGGACAGGGTTCAGAGTCTGGAAACACCATATATTTT	CAIRGQGSESGNTIYF
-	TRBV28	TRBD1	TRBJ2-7	TGTGCCAGCAGCCTCGTAGGGGGCGACGAGCAGTACTTC	CASSLVGGDEQYF
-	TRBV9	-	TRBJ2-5	TGTGCCAGCAGCGTAGGCGGTGAAGAGATGACCCAGTACTTC	CASSVGGEEMTQYF
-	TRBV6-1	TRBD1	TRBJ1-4	TGTGCCAGCAGTGATGTGGGACAGTCTAATGAAAAACTGTTTTTT	CASSDVGQSNEKLFF
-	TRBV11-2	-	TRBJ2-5	TGTGCCAGCAGCCGACAGACCGACGAGACCCAGTACTTC	CASSRQTDETQYF
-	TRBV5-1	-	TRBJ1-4	TGCGCCAGCAGCCTTCGACAAGCTAATGAAAAACTGTTTTTT	CASSLRQANEKLFF
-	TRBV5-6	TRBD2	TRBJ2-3	TGTGCCAGCAGCTTGGTAGCGGGGGGTCTCACAGATACGCAGTATTTT	CASSLVAGGLTDTQYF
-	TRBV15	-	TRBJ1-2	TGTGCCACCAGCAGAGTTGGGGAGGGTCTGGAGACATTCGCCGAAGCTAACTATGGCTACACCTTC	CATSRVGEGLETFAEANYGYTF
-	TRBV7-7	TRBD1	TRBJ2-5	TGTGCTAGCAGCTATAATCAGGGACAGGGCGGGACCCAGTACTTC	CASSYNQGQGGTQYF
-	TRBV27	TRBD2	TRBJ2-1	TGTGCCAGCACCCCCTCGAGGACTAGCGGATACAATGAGCAGTTCTTC	CASTPSRTSGYNEQFF
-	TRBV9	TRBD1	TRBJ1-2	TGTGCCAGCAGCCCACAGCAGGGGGGCCGGAATGGCTACACCTTC	CASSPQQGGRNGYTF
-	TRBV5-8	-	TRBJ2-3	TGTGCCAGCAGCTTGGTTTCGCGGTCTTCAGATACGCAGTATTTT	CASSLVSRSSDTQYF
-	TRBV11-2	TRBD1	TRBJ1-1	TGTGCCAGCAGCCCGGGGGGGTCGGGGACAGGGGGATTCCCGGCTTTCTTT	CASSPGGSGTGGFPAFF
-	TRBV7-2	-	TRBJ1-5	TGTGCCAGCAGCTTAGACAGTCACCCATATCAGCCCCAGCATTTT	CASSLDSHPYQPQHF
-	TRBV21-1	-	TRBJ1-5	TGTGCCAGCATCCTAGGGTCCGGGGGAAAATATAGCAATCAGCCCCAGCATTTT	CASILGSGGKYSNQPQHF
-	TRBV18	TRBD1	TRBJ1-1	TGTGCCAGCTCGCAATCGACAGGGGGAACTGAAGCTTTCTTT	CASSQSTGGTEAFF
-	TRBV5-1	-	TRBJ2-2	TGCGCCAGCAGCGGTCAGGGCTTGACCGGGGAGCTGTTTTTT	CASSGQGLTGELFF
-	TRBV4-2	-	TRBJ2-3	TGTGCCAGCAGCCAAGACAGGGACACAGATACGCAGTATTTT	CASSQDRDTDTQYF
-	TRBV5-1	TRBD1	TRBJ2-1	TGCGCCAGCAGCTTAGGGGACAGATACAATGAGCAGTTCTTC	CASSLGDRYNEQFF
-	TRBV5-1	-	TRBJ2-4	TGCGCCAGCAGCCCTGGAGAGGAGGGAAGCATTCAGTACTTC	CASSPGEEGSIQYF
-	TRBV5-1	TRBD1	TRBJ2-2	TGCGCCAGCAGCTTGACAGGGGCAGGAACCGGGGAGCTGTTTTTT	CASSLTGAGTGELFF
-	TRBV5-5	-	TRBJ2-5	TGTGCCAGCAGCTCGCAGGGAATAGAGACCCAGTACTTC	CASSSQGIETQYF
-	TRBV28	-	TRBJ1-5	TGTGCCGGGGGGGGGCTAGGTCAGCCCCAGCATTTT	CAGGGLGQPQHF
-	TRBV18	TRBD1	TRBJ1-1	TGTGCCAGCTCACCGCTCACAGGGGTGAACACTGAAGCTTTCTTT	CASSPLTGVNTEAFF
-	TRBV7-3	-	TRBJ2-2	TGTGCCAGCAGCACTCAGGGAGCGGGCACCGGGGAGCTGTTTTTT	CASSTQGAGTGELFF
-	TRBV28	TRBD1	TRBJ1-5	TGTGCCAGCAGTCCGGGACAGGGGAGGAATCAGCCCCAGCATTTT	CASSPGQGRNQPQHF
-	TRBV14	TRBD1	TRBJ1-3	TGTGCCAGCAGCCGAGGGACAGTAGTGGCCGGAAACACCATATATTTT	CASSRGTVVAGNTIYF
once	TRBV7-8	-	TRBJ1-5	TGTGCCAGCAGCTTAGTAGGGAGTAGCAATCAGCCCCAGCATTTT	CASSLVGSSNQPQHF
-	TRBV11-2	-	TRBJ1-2	TGTGCCAGCAGCGCCATTCAGGGGCGAGATGGCTACACCTTC	CASSAIQGRDGYTF
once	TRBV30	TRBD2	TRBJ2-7	TGTGCCTGGATTCCTAAGCGGGGAAGCTCCTACGAGCAGTACTTC	CAWIPKRGSSYEQYF
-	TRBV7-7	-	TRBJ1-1	TGTGCTAGCACCCCCTACAGGGAGATGAACACTGAAGCTTTCTTT	CASTPYREMNTEAFF
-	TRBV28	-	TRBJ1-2	TGTGCCAGCAGTTTTAGGTGGCAGGGCCCCCTACTTTATACCTTC	CASSFRWQGPLLYTF
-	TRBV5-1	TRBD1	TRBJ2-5	TGCGCCAGCAGCCGAACTCCGGGACAGGGGGAGAAAGAGACCCAGTACTTC	CASSRTPGQGEKETQYF